This section outlines one T cell receptor beta chain sequence together with its context. The data were obtained in a study of blood T cells in healthy people across ages. Germline CDR1 and CDR2: KGHSH and LQKENI. Between the trimmed V and J ends, which lost 1 base and 4 bases, there was a span of 13 bases. The CDR3 runs to 15 residues. Next came a second PCR, run for about 6 to 11 cycles, which used a sample-barcoded 5' primer along with a J-beta primer mix. TCRdb analysed the 5' RACE reads with MiXCR anew, one entry per CDR3 protein. Among around 1,500,000 distinct CDR3 sequences listed, 28% were seen once.

The chain is built from TRBV18 and TRBJ2-5; D unclear. This clonotype was sampled from a woman aged 25 to 39 in good health. Sequencing was carried out using blood. The CDR3 region has the DNA TGTGCCAGCTCACCACGGCCGAACTTCGGAGAGACCCAGTACTTC. Residues: CASSPRPNFGETQYF.